This TCR beta chain was captured in a study of OX40 agonist ivuxolimab in advanced cancers. About the research overall: Ivuxolimab is a fully human IgG2 antibody that activates OX40 (CD134). Males comprised 82.7% of the group, whose mean age was approximately 60 years (range roughly 20 to 85). General study results and limits: Low normalized T-cell clonal expansion was additionally recorded for some nonresponders.

V lost 0 bases to trimming and J lost 2 bases, with 21 bases between them. Germline CDR1 and CDR2: SGDLS and YYNGEE. The CDR3 covers 18 residues. In the case of this clone: Its cognate antigen is unknown.

The timepoints at which blood was sampled were baseline, cycle 4 day 1, and cycle 7 day 1. Clones were sequenced by immunoSEQ multiplex PCR, and TCRdb holds only the in-frame ones, with some missing. Of about 90,000 clones listed, approximately 91% are singletons. The sample was CD4+ or CD8+ T cells sorted from blood, taken in a trial of the OX40 agonist ivuxolimab. The chain recombines TRBV9 with TRBJ2-7, with a tentative D call TRBD2 (6 bases). The TCR was taken from an adult with an advanced solid tumor such as melanoma, head and neck, liver or kidney cancer. The CDR3 protein is CASSVVRSGLRNPYEQYF. As DNA, the CDR3 is TGTGCCAGCAGCGTAGTCAGGTCGGGACTCCGGAACCCCTACGAGCAGTACTTC. The entire variable domain, with the rest obtained from reference TRBV9 and TRBJ2-7, is as follows: DSGVTQTPKHLITATGQRVTLRCSPRSGDLSVYWYQQSLDQGLQFLIQYYNGEERAKGNILERFSAQQFPDLHSELNLSSLELGDSALYFCASSVVRSGLRNPYEQYFGPGTRLTVT.